Detailed here is one TCR beta chain. This sample was included in a study of blood T cell repertoires in COVID-19. Whole-study context: Spain, Italy and the United States supplied samples that represented acute and convalescent COVID-19.

With 5 bases removed from V and 4 bases from J, the gap between germline ends came to 12 bases. This CDR3 has 14 amino acids. Germline loops: CDR1 LNHDA, CDR2 SQIVND (reference sequence). Each participant's cohort was designated according to participant-reported clinical history. Authors' data handling: Amplification of reference gene primers provided the estimated nucleated cell counts. Produced via immunoSEQ multiplex PCR; TCRdb's table is partial and in-frame only. V and J calls and clone size come straight from that table; D and trimming were deduced from the DNA. The sample contains around 140,000 clones, roughly four fifths of which appear only once.

The specimen sequenced was PBMCs or T cells enriched from blood (not recorded which). This TCR came from a man in his forties or fifties with acute COVID-19. The rearrangement links TRBV19 to TRBJ1-5; perhaps TRBD1 as D (5 bases). The CDR3 protein is CASSLQDINQPQHF. The CDR3 bases are TGTGCCAGTAGTCTACAGGACATTAATCAGCCCCAGCATTTT. Full variable domain (outside the CDR3, taken from reference TRBV19 and TRBJ1-5): DGGITQSPKYLFRKEGQNVTLSCEQNLNHDAMYWYRQDPGQGLRLIYYSQIVNDFQKGDIAEGYSVSREKKESFPLTVTSAQKNPTAFYLCASSLQDINQPQHFGDGTRLSIL.